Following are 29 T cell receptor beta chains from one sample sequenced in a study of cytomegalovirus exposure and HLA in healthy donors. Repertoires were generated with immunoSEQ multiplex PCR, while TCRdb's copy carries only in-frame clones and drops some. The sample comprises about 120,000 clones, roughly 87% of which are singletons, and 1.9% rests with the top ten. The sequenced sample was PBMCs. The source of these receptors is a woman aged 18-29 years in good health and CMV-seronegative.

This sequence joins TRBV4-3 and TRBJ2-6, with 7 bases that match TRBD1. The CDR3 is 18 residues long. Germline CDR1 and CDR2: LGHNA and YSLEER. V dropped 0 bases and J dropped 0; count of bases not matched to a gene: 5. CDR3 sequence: CASSQEVGTVSGANVLTF. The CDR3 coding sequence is TGCGCCAGCAGCCAAGAAGTCGGGACAGTCTCTGGGGCCAACGTCCTGACTTTC.

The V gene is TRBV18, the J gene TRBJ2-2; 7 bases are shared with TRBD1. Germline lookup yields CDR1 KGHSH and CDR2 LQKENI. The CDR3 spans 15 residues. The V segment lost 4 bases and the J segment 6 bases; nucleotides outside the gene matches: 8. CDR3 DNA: TGTGCCAGCTCACGAGGGACAGATACCGCCGGGGAGCTGTTTTTT. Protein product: CASSRGTDTAGELFF. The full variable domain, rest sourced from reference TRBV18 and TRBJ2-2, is NAGVMQNPRHLVRRRGQEARLRCSPMKGHSHVYWYRQLPEEGLKFMVYLQKENIIDESGMPKERFSAEFPKEGPSILRIQQVVRGDSAAYFCASSRGTDTAGELFFGEGSRLTVL.

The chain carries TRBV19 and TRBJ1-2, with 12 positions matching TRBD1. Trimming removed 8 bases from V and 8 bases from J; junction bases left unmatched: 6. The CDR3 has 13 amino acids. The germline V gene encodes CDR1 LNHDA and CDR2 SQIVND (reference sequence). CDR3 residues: CASDPGQGAGYTF. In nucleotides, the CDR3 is TGTGCCAGTGATCCGGGACAGGGGGCCGGCTACACCTTC.

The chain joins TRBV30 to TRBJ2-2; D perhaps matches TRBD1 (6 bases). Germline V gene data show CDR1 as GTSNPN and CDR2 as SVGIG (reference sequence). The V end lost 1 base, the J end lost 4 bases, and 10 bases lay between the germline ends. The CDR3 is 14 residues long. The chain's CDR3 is CAWSGLQGTGELFF. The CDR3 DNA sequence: TGTGCCTGGAGTGGATTACAGGGCACCGGGGAGCTGTTTTTT.

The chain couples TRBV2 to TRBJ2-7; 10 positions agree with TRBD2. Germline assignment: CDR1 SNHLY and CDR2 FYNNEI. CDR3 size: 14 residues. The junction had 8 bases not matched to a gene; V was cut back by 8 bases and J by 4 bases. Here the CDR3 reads CASGASGGGYEQYF. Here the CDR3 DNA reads TGTGCCAGCGGTGCAAGCGGGGGGGGTTACGAGCAGTACTTC.

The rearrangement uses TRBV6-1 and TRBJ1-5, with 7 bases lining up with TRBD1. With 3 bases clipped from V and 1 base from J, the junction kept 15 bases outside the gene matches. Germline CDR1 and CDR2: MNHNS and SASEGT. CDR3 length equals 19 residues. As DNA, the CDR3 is TGTGCCAGCAGTGATGCGGGACAGCTTACCCTCGGCAGCAATCAGCCCCAGCATTTT. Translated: CASSDAGQLTLGSNQPQHF.

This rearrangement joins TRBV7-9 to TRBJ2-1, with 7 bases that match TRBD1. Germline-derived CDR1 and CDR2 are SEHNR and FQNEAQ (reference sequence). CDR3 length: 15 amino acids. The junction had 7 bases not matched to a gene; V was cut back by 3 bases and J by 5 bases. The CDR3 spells CASSFTGTVHNEQFF. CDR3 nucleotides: TGTGCCAGCAGCTTTACCGGGACAGTACACAATGAGCAGTTCTTC.

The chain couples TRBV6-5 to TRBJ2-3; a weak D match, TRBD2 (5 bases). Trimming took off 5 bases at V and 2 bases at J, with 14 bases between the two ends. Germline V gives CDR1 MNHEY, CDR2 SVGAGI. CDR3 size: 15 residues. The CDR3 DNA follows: TGTGCCAGCAGTACCGGGGAGAGGGTCACAGATACGCAGTATTTT. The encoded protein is CASSTGERVTDTQYF.

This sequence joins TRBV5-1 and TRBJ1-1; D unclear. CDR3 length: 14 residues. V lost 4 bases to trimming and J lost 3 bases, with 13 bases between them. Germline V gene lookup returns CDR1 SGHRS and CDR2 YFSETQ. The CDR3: CASSPRGSDTEAFF. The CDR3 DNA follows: TGCGCCAGCAGCCCTCGCGGATCGGACACTGAAGCTTTCTTT.

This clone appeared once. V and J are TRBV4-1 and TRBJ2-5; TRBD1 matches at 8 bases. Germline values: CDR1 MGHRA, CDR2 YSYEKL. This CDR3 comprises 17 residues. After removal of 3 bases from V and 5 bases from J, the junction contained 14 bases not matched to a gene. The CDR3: CASSHPAGQGSLETQYF. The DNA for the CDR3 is TGCGCCAGCAGCCACCCTGCCGGACAGGGTAGTCTGGAGACCCAGTACTTC.

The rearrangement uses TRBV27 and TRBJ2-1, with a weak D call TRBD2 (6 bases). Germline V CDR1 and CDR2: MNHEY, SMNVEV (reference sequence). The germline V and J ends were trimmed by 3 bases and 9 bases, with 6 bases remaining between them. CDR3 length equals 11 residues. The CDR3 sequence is CASSFGGEQFF. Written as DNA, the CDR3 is TGTGCCAGCAGTTTCGGGGGTGAGCAGTTCTTC.

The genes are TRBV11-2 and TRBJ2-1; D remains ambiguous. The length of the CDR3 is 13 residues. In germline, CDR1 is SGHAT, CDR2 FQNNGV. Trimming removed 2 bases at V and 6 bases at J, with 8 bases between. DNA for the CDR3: TGTGCCAGCAGCTTAATTGGCCTCAATGAGCAGTTCTTC. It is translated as CASSLIGLNEQFF. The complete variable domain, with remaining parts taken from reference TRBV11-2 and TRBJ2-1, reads EAGVAQSPRYKIIEKRQSVAFWCNPISGHATLYWYQQILGQGPKLLIQFQNNGVVDDSQLPKDRFSAERLKGVDSTLKIQPAKLEDSAVYLCASSLIGLNEQFFGPGTRLTVL.

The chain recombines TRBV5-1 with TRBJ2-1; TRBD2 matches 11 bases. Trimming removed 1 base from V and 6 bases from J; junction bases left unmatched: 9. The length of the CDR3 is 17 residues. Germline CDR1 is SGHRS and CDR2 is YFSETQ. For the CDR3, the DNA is TGCGCCAGCAGCTTGTGGGTCGGTAGCGGGAGGGCCAATGAGCAGTTCTTC. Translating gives CASSLWVGSGRANEQFF.

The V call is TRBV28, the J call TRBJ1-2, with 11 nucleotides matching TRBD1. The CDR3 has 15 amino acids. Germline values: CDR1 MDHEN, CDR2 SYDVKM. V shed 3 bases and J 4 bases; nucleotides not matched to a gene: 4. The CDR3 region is CASSFGTGGGYGYTF. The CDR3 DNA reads TGTGCCAGCAGTTTTGGGACAGGGGGAGGCTATGGCTACACCTTC.

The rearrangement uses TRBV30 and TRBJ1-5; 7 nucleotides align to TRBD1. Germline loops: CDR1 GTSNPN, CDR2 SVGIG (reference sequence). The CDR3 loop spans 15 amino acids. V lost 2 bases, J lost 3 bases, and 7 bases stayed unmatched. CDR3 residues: CAWSRRDSTNQPQHF. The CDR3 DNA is TGTGCCTGGAGTCGAAGGGACAGTACCAATCAGCCCCAGCATTTT.

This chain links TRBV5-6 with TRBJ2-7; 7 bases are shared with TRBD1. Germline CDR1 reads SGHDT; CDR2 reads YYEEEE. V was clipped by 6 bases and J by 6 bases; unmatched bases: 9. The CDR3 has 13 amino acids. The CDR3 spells CASTYGTAFEQYF. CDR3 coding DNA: TGTGCCAGCACCTACGGGACAGCCTTCGAGCAGTACTTC.

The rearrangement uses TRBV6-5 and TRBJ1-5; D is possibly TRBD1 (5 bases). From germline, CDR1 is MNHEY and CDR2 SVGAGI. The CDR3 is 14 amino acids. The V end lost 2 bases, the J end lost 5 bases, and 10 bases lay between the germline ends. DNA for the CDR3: TGTGCCAGCAGTTACGGAAAGGGGTATCAGCCCCAGCATTTT. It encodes CASSYGKGYQPQHF.

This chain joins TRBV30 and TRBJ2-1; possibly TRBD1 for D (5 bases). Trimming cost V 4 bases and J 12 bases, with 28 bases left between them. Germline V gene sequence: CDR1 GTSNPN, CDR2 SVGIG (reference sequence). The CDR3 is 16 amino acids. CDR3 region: CAWNPGLSSFSSSQFF. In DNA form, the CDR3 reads TGTGCCTGGAATCCAGGGCTATCTAGTTTCTCCTCGTCGCAGTTCTTC.

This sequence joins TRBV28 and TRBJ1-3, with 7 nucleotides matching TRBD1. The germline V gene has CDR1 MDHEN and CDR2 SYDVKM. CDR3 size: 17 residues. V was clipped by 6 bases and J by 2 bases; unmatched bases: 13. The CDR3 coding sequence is TGTGCCAGCAGCCTTCCCGGGACAGAAGGTCCTGGAAACACCATATATTTT. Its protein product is CASSLPGTEGPGNTIYF.

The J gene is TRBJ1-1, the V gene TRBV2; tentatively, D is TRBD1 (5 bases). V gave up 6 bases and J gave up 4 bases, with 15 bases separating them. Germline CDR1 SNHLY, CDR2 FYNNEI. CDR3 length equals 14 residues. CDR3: CASSAPGRTTEAFF. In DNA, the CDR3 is TGTGCCAGCAGCGCCCCAGGGAGGACCACTGAAGCTTTCTTT.

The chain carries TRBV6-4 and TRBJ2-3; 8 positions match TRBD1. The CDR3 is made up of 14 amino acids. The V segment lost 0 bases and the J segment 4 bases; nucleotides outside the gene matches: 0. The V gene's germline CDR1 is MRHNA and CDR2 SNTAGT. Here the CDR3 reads CASSDSTGADTQYF. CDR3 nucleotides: TGTGCCAGCAGTGACTCGACAGGGGCAGATACGCAGTATTTT.

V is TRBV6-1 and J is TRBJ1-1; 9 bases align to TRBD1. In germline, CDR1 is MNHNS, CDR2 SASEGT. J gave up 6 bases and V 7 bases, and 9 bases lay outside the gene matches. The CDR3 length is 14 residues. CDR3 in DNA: TGTGCCAGCACCTTCACAGGGGGCCGGGCTGAAGCTTTCTTT. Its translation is CASTFTGGRAEAFF.

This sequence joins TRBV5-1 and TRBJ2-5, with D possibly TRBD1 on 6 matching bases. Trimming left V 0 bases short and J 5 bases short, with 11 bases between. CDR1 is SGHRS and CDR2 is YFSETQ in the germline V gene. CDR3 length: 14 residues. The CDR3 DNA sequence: TGCGCCAGCAGCTTGGGCCAGGGGTGGGAGACCCAGTACTTC. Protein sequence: CASSLGQGWETQYF.

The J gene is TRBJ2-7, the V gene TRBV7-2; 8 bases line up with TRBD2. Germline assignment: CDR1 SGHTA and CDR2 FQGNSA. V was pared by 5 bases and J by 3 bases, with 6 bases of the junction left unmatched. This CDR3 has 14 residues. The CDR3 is CASSPRTSCYEQYF. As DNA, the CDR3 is TGTGCCAGCAGCCCCCGGACTAGCTGCTACGAGCAGTACTTC.

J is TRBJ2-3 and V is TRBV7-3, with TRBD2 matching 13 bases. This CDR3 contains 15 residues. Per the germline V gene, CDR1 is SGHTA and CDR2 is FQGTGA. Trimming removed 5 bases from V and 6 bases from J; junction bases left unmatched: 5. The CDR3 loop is CASSRGLAGEDTQYF. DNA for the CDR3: TGTGCCAGCAGCCGCGGACTAGCGGGAGAGGATACGCAGTATTTT.

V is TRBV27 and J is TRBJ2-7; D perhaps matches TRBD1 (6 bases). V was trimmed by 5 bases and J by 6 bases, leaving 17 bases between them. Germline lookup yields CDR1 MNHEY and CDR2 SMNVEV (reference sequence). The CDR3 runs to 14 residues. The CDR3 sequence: CASSRSYRDPEQYF. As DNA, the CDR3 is TGTGCCAGCAGTCGTTCCTACAGGGACCCCGAGCAGTACTTC.

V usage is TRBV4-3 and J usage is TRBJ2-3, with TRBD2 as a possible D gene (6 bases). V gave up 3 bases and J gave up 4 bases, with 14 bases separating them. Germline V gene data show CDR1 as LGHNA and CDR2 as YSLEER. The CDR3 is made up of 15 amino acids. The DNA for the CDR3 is TGCGCCAGCAGCCATTCGACCGAGCGGGCAGATACGCAGTATTTT. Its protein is CASSHSTERADTQYF.

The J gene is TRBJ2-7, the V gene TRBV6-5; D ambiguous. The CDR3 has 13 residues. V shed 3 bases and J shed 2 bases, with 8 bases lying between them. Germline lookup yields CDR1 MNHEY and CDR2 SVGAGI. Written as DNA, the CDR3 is TGTGCCAGCAGTTATGGGCCCACCTACGAGCAGTACTTC. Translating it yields CASSYGPTYEQYF.

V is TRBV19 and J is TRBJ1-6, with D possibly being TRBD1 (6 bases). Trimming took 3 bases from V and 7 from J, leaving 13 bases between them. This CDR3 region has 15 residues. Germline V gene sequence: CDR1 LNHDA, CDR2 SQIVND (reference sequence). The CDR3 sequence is CASSIFAGENSPLHF. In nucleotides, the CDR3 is TGTGCCAGTAGTATCTTTGCAGGGGAGAATTCACCCCTCCACTTT.